This entry lists 10 T cell receptor beta chains sequenced from one sample in a study of blood T cell repertoires in COVID-19. The method was immunoSEQ multiplex PCR; TCRdb's version includes in-frame clones alone and lacks a portion of them. The repertoire holds about 40,000 clones, with around 90% as singletons. Sequenced material: peripheral blood. The receptors were sampled from a man aged 55-75 years with COVID-19, enrolled during active disease.

This chain joins TRBV6-1 and TRBJ1-2; the match to TRBD1 covers 8 bases. Trimming removed 3 bases from V and 5 bases from J; junction bases left unmatched: 14. Germline loops: CDR1 MNHNS, CDR2 SASEGT. There are 17 residues in the CDR3. The CDR3 region is CASSDPTLRDRQYGYTF. CDR3 DNA: TGTGCCAGCAGTGATCCTACCCTCCGGGACAGGCAATATGGCTACACCTTC.

The chain is built from TRBV18 and TRBJ1-6, with TRBD1 matching over 9 bases. The junction had 4 bases not matched to a gene; V was cut back by 5 bases and J by 5 bases. Looked up from germline, CDR1 is KGHSH and CDR2 is LQKENI. The CDR3 loop spans 15 amino acids. DNA of the CDR3: TGTGCCAGCTCAGCACAGGGGGCCAATAATTCACCCCTCCACTTT. This translates into CASSAQGANNSPLHF.

This chain joins TRBV2 and TRBJ2-5; a weak D match, TRBD2 (5 bases). V was pared by 5 bases and J by 3 bases, with 16 bases between. CDR3 length equals 15 residues. CDR1 SNHLY and CDR2 FYNNEI come from the germline V gene. This chain's CDR3 is CASSLVASLEETQYF. In DNA form, the CDR3 reads TGTGCCAGCAGTCTCGTAGCGAGCCTCGAAGAGACCCAGTACTTC.

The V and J genes are TRBV24-1 and TRBJ2-7; 14 bases line up with TRBD2. V was pared by 4 bases and J by 3 bases, with 13 bases of the junction left unmatched. CDR1 and CDR2 from the germline V gene are KGHDR and SFDVKD. The CDR3 sequence is 19 residues long. The CDR3 loop reads CATSDGAGTSGSSFYEQYF. In DNA, the CDR3 is TGTGCCACCAGTGACGGGGCCGGGACTAGCGGGAGTTCTTTCTACGAGCAGTACTTC.

The chain couples TRBV4-2 to TRBJ2-7; tentatively, D is TRBD2 (5 bases). Germline V lookup: CDR1 LGHNA, CDR2 YNFKEQ. The CDR3 runs 14 residues. Trimming pared 3 bases from V and 3 bases from J, leaving 12 bases between. The CDR3 spells CASSHVGSVYEQYF. Here the CDR3 DNA reads TGTGCCAGCAGCCACGTTGGGAGCGTCTACGAGCAGTACTTC.

The chain has TRBV6-6 and TRBJ2-1; the match to TRBD2 covers 11 bases. The CDR3 is made up of 14 amino acids. The V gene end was trimmed by 8 bases and the J gene end by 8 bases; junction bases not matched to a gene: 8. Germline V gives CDR1 MNHNY, CDR2 SVGAGI (reference sequence). The DNA of the CDR3 is TGTGCCAGCGGGACAGGGACTAGCGGCTATGAGCAGTTCTTC. Amino acid sequence: CASGTGTSGYEQFF.

The chain couples TRBV18 to TRBJ2-5; D possibly corresponds to TRBD2 (6 bases). The germline gives CDR1 KGHSH, CDR2 LQKENI. The CDR3 has 14 amino acids. V lost 1 base, J lost 5 bases, and 11 bases lay in between. CDR3 sequence reads: CASSPQTSGETQYF. The CDR3 DNA follows: TGTGCCAGCTCACCACAGACTAGTGGTGAGACCCAGTACTTC.

This rearrangement joins TRBV28 to TRBJ2-1; 8 positions match TRBD2. The CDR3 loop spans 15 amino acids. The V segment lost 7 bases and the J segment 4 bases; nucleotides outside the gene matches: 9. Germline CDR1 and CDR2: MDHEN and SYDVKM. CDR3 in DNA: TGTGCCAGCACCTCGACTAGCGTTTCATACAATGAGCAGTTCTTC. Translation: CASTSTSVSYNEQFF.

This clone was seen only a few times. The V and J genes are TRBV29-1 and TRBJ2-7; 10 bases line up with TRBD2. J gave up 2 bases and V 5 bases, and 6 bases lay outside the gene matches. CDR3 size: 14 residues. Germline values: CDR1 SQVTM, CDR2 ANQGSEA. The CDR3: CSVYLGTSAYEQYF. In nucleotides, the CDR3 is TGCAGCGTTTATCTTGGGACTAGCGCCTACGAGCAGTACTTC.

The chain uses TRBV5-8 and TRBJ2-7; 9 bases fit TRBD1. The CDR3 loop spans 14 amino acids. Germline-derived CDR1 and CDR2 are SGHTS and YDEGEE. J lost 7 bases, V lost 3 bases, and 8 bases had no gene match. In DNA form, the CDR3 reads TGTGCCAGCAGCTCGGGACAGGGTGGTGGAGAGCAGTACTTC. Its translation: CASSSGQGGGEQYF.